The 26 T cell receptor beta chains below were found in one sample sequenced in a study of T cell responses to AZD1222 COVID-19 vaccine. Method: immunoSEQ multiplex PCR; TCRdb's copy keeps in-frame clones and lacks some. The data show roughly 150,000 clones, 94% seen once. This sample comprised peripheral blood, obtained 28 days after the second AZD1222 dose. All receptors derive from an adult who received the AZD1222 COVID-19 vaccine.

The rearrangement links TRBV5-1 to TRBJ2-3; a weak D match, TRBD1 (6 bases). This CDR3 comprises 15 residues. Per the germline V gene, CDR1 is SGHRS and CDR2 is YFSETQ. Trimming shortened V by 4 bases and J by 0 bases, and 12 bases separated the two germline ends. This CDR3 reads CASSPLDSSTDTQYF. The CDR3 DNA sequence: TGCGCCAGCAGCCCCCTGGACAGTAGCACAGATACGCAGTATTTT.

This rearrangement joins TRBV19 to TRBJ1-1; 7 bases are a match to TRBD1. J lost 4 bases, V lost 6 bases, and 11 bases had no gene match. Germline lookup yields CDR1 LNHDA and CDR2 SQIVND (reference sequence). The CDR3 length is 15 residues. The CDR3 region has the DNA TGTGCCAGTAGAACTAGTAAAGGGGGCGGCACTGAAGCTTTCTTT. Residues: CASRTSKGGGTEAFF.

CDR3 DNA: TGTGCCAGCAGTTTAAGGCCAGGGGGCCACGAGCAGTACTTC. It is translated as CASSLRPGGHEQYF. This sequence joins TRBV28 and TRBJ2-7; 8 bases map to TRBD1. The germline CDR1 and CDR2 sequences are MDHEN and SYDVKM. V trimming: 2 bases; J trimming: 5 bases; junction bases outside the gene matches: 5. This CDR3 region has 14 residues. The full variable domain, in which reference TRBV28 and TRBJ2-7 provide the parts outside the CDR3, is DVKVTQSSRYLVKRTGEKVFLECVQDMDHENMFWYRQDPGLGLRLIYFSYDVKMKEKGDIPEGYSVSREKKERFSLILESASTNQTSMYLCASSLRPGGHEQYFGPGTRLTVT.

The V call is TRBV18, the J call TRBJ2-5; either TRBD1 or TRBD2 may supply D (5 bases each). This CDR3 region has 18 residues. Trimming removed 7 bases from V and 2 bases from J, with 26 bases in between. From germline, CDR1 is KGHSH and CDR2 LQKENI. The CDR3 DNA follows: TGTGCCAGCTTTTCGCCCGGGGCAGCCTACCCTCGGCAAGAGACCCAGTACTTC. Translating gives CASFSPGAAYPRQETQYF.

This chain links TRBV30 with TRBJ1-2; 9 nucleotides agree with TRBD1. Germline values: CDR1 GTSNPN, CDR2 SVGIG (reference sequence). The CDR3 is 14 residues long. Trimming cost V 5 bases and J 4 bases; bases outside gene matches: 8. The CDR3 spells CAWAYGQGLYGYTF. Written as DNA, the CDR3 is TGTGCCTGGGCCTACGGACAGGGGCTCTATGGCTACACCTTC.

The chain links TRBV18 to TRBJ2-3, with TRBD2 identical over 11 bases. CDR3 length: 16 residues. CDR1 is KGHSH, CDR2 LQKENI, per germline. V lost 4 bases, J lost 3 bases, and 6 bases stayed unmatched. DNA for the CDR3: TGTGCCAGCTCACTCGCGCTAGCGGGAGGAACAGATACGCAGTATTTT. This sequence encodes CASSLALAGGTDTQYF.

The chain links TRBV5-6 to TRBJ1-4, with a tentative D call TRBD1 (5 bases). Looked up from germline, CDR1 is SGHDT and CDR2 is YYEEEE. V gave up 2 bases and J gave up 4 bases, with 12 bases separating them. This CDR3 contains 15 residues. The chain's CDR3 is CASSFGGQFNEKLFF. The CDR3 DNA sequence: TGTGCCAGCAGCTTCGGGGGTCAGTTTAATGAAAAACTGTTTTTT.

The J gene is TRBJ2-7, the V gene TRBV4-2; D uncertain. The CDR3 totals 15 residues. Germline loops: CDR1 LGHNA, CDR2 YNFKEQ. The V end lost 0 bases, the J end lost 0 bases, and 9 bases lay between the germline ends. For the CDR3, the DNA is TGTGCCAGCAGCCAAGAGGCAGCCTCCTCCTACGAGCAGTACTTC. As protein: CASSQEAASSYEQYF.

This clone occurred a few times. V is TRBV6-2 or TRBV6-3 and J is TRBJ2-7; 7 nucleotides align to TRBD1. CDR1 is MNHEY and CDR2 is SVGEGT in the germline V gene. The CDR3 has 12 amino acids. V lost 4 bases, J lost 4 bases, and 1 base stayed unmatched. The DNA of the CDR3 is TGTGCCAGCAGTTGGGGACAGTACGAGCAGTACTTC. Translation: CASSWGQYEQYF.

Only a few counts were recorded for this clone. The rearrangement joins TRBV30 to TRBJ2-1, with D possibly TRBD2 on 5 matching bases. V shed 4 bases and J shed 5 bases, with 12 bases lying between them. CDR1 is GTSNPN and CDR2 is SVGIG in the germline V gene (reference sequence). The CDR3 is made up of 13 amino acids. For the CDR3, the DNA is TGTGCCTGGATACGGGGTGTTAACAATGAGCAGTTCTTC. Protein: CAWIRGVNNEQFF.

This clone has just a few counts. The J gene is TRBJ2-7, the V gene TRBV5-1; TRBD2 matches at 9 bases. Germline V gene sequence: CDR1 SGHRS, CDR2 YFSETQ. The CDR3 length is 15 residues. The V gene end was trimmed by 4 bases and the J gene end by 8 bases; junction bases not matched to a gene: 13. The CDR3 DNA is TGCGCCAGCAGCGGAGCGACTAGCGGCCCCCCTCAGCAGTACTTC. Translating it yields CASSGATSGPPQQYF.

The chain uses TRBV7-3 and TRBJ2-1; TRBD1 aligns across 7 bases. Germline CDR1 reads SGHTA; CDR2 reads FQGTGA. This CDR3 is built from 13 residues. V trimming: 5 bases; J trimming: 9 bases; junction bases outside the gene matches: 7. CDR3 in amino acids: CASSTQGYGEQFF. The CDR3 DNA reads TGTGCCAGCAGCACACAGGGGTACGGTGAGCAGTTCTTC. The variable domain in full, with the rest retrieved from reference TRBV7-3 and TRBJ2-1, is GAGVSQTPSNKVTEKGKYVELRCDPISGHTALYWYRQSLGQGPEFLIYFQGTGAADDSGLPNDRFFAVRPEGSVSTLKIQRTERGDSAVYLCASSTQGYGEQFFGPGTRLTVL.

J is TRBJ2-7 and V is TRBV14; tentative D call: TRBD2 (6 bases). V was shortened by 4 bases and J by 5 bases, with 12 bases between the two germline ends. The germline CDR1 and CDR2 sequences are SGHDN and FVKESK. The length of the CDR3 is 13 residues. CDR3 region: CASSLGASDEQYF. The CDR3 nucleotides are TGTGCCAGCAGCCTTGGGGCTAGCGACGAGCAGTACTTC.

V gene TRBV4-3 combines with J gene TRBJ1-1; the match to TRBD1 covers 7 bases. With 4 bases clipped from V and 2 bases from J, the junction kept 7 bases outside the gene matches. The CDR3 is 15 amino acids. Germline V gene sequence: CDR1 LGHNA, CDR2 YSLEER. CDR3 loop: CASSLAEGANTEAFF. The CDR3 nucleotides are TGCGCCAGCAGCCTAGCGGAGGGGGCTAACACTGAAGCTTTCTTT.

Details on this clone: The junction does not match germline at one end; this may be a read error. The V call is TRBV27, the J call TRBJ1-1; perhaps TRBD1 as D (6 bases). The CDR3 has 13 residues. CDR1 and CDR2 from the germline V gene are MNHEY and SMNVEV (reference sequence). The CDR3 sequence is CASILLGTGEAFF. Here the CDR3 DNA reads TGTGCCAGCATTTTACTCGGAACAGGGGAAGCTTTCTTT.

The rearrangement links TRBV6-5 to TRBJ2-3; 9 nucleotides align to TRBD1. The CDR3 spans 15 residues. Germline CDR1 MNHEY, CDR2 SVGAGI. Trimming took 3 bases from V and 6 from J; bases not matched to a gene: 7. The CDR3 region is CASSYSGQGSDTQYF. For the CDR3, the DNA is TGTGCCAGCAGTTATAGCGGACAGGGGAGCGATACGCAGTATTTT.

The chain is built from TRBV28 and TRBJ2-7; 9 nucleotides match TRBD1. Germline CDR1 reads MDHEN; CDR2 reads SYDVKM. J was trimmed by 7 bases and V by 6 bases; bases with no gene match: 13. The CDR3 is made up of 15 amino acids. The CDR3 loop is CASSSPGQGLSEQYF. CDR3 nucleotides: TGTGCCAGCAGCTCTCCGGGACAGGGACTATCTGAGCAGTACTTC.

The J gene is TRBJ2-7, the V gene TRBV30, with D unclear. Trimming left V 6 bases short and J 6 bases short, with 9 bases between. Germline V gene data show CDR1 as GTSNPN and CDR2 as SVGIG (reference sequence). This CDR3 has 10 residues. The CDR3 region has the DNA TGTGCCTGCCATCGAGGCGAGCAGTACTTC. Encoded protein: CACHRGEQYF.

The chain couples TRBV29-1 to TRBJ2-7; tentative D call: TRBD1 (6 bases). This CDR3 is built from 12 residues. V was trimmed by 4 bases and J by 7 bases, leaving 14 bases between them. Germline V gives CDR1 SQVTM, CDR2 ANQGSEA. This CDR3 reads CSVGDNRSEQYF. CDR3 DNA sequence: TGCAGCGTTGGGGACAACAGATCTGAGCAGTACTTC.

This chain joins TRBV9 and TRBJ2-1; TRBD2 aligns across 7 bases. The CDR3 has 15 residues. V dropped 3 bases and J dropped 1; count of bases not matched to a gene: 4. Germline V CDR1 and CDR2: SGDLS, YYNGEE. CDR3 in DNA: TGTGCCAGCAGCGGAGCGGGAAATTCCTACAATGAGCAGTTCTTC. It yields the protein CASSGAGNSYNEQFF. Using reference TRBV9 and TRBJ2-1 for the parts outside the CDR3, the full variable domain is DSGVTQTPKHLITATGQRVTLRCSPRSGDLSVYWYQQSLDQGLQFLIQYYNGEERAKGNILERFSAQQFPDLHSELNLSSLELGDSALYFCASSGAGNSYNEQFFGPGTRLTVL.

The chain uses TRBV25-1 and TRBJ1-1, with 10 nucleotides matching TRBD1. The germline gives CDR1 MGHDK, CDR2 SYGVNS. V shed 1 base and J 5 bases; nucleotides not matched to a gene: 10. This CDR3 is 17 amino acids long. The CDR3 nucleotides are TGTGCCAGCAGTGAATGGGTGACAGGGGGCCCAGGGACTGAAGCTTTCTTT. Its protein is CASSEWVTGGPGTEAFF.

The rearrangement links TRBV30 to TRBJ2-2, with a weak D call TRBD2 (6 bases). Trimming removed 8 bases from V and 5 bases from J, with 15 bases in between. Germline V gives CDR1 GTSNPN, CDR2 SVGIG (reference sequence). The CDR3 runs to 13 residues. CDR3 nucleotide sequence: TGTGCCGGAGTGACGGGAGTAACCGGGGAGCTGTTTTTT. This encodes CAGVTGVTGELFF.

V gene TRBV5-4 combines with J gene TRBJ1-2; possibly TRBD1 for D (6 bases). Per germline, CDR1 SGHNT and CDR2 YYREEE (reference sequence). The CDR3 extends over 14 amino acids. Trimming took off 4 bases at V and 8 bases at J, with 18 bases between the two ends. The CDR3 region is CASSLAGTRSGYTF. The CDR3 DNA sequence: TGTGCCAGCAGCCTAGCCGGGACAAGGAGCGGCTACACCTTC.

The chain carries TRBV9 and TRBJ1-5; D call uncertain. The V end was cut by 2 bases, the J end by 7 bases, with 10 bases between. The V gene's germline CDR1 is SGDLS and CDR2 YYNGEE. The CDR3 is made up of 13 amino acids. This chain's CDR3 is CASSVGPQQPQHF. The CDR3 DNA is TGTGCCAGCAGCGTCGGTCCCCAGCAGCCCCAGCATTTT.

The chain combines TRBV2 with TRBJ2-5, with TRBD2 matching 12 bases. The V gene's germline CDR1 is SNHLY and CDR2 FYNNEI. CDR3 length equals 15 residues. The ends lost 5 bases at V and 5 bases at J; junction bases unmatched: 6. The CDR3 DNA follows: TGTGCCAGCAGTTCTCTAGCGGGAGGGGTTGAGACCCAGTACTTC. Its protein is CASSSLAGGVETQYF.

This sequence joins TRBV19 and TRBJ2-7; D unclear. Trimming removed 4 bases at V and 7 bases at J, with 20 bases between. Germline CDR1 is LNHDA and CDR2 is SQIVND (reference sequence). The CDR3 runs to 15 residues. As DNA, the CDR3 is TGTGCCAGTAGTACCCCAGTGGGGTCCGCGGCGGAGCAGTACTTC. Encoded protein: CASSTPVGSAAEQYF.